A single sample is the source of the 20 T cell receptor beta chains below, sequenced in a study of blood T cell repertoires in COVID-19. Method: immunoSEQ multiplex PCR; TCRdb's copy keeps in-frame clones and lacks some. The table includes a few hundred thousand clones, almost 90% detected once. Sequenced sample: PBMCs or T cells enriched from blood (not recorded which). These receptors all come from a man aged 25-45 years who had been exposed to COVID-19.

The genes are TRBV2 and TRBJ1-1; D possibly corresponds to TRBD1 (5 bases). V lost 8 bases and J lost 10, with 26 bases in between. The length of the CDR3 is 15 residues. Germline V gene data show CDR1 as SNHLY and CDR2 as FYNNEI. This CDR3 reads CASLRQGIQPHVAFF. The CDR3 bases are TGTGCCAGCCTTAGGCAGGGCATTCAGCCCCATGTAGCTTTCTTT.

The chain carries TRBV7-9 and TRBJ1-4; D call uncertain. V was pared by 7 bases and J by 6 bases, with 15 bases between. The length of the CDR3 is 14 residues. Germline values: CDR1 SEHNR, CDR2 FQNEAQ (reference sequence). CDR3 sequence reads: CASTRTDRYEKLFF. CDR3 sequence (DNA): TGTGCCAGCACCCGGACTGATAGATATGAAAAACTGTTTTTT.

J is TRBJ1-4 and V is TRBV12-5, with 8 nucleotides matching TRBD1. CDR3 length: 14 residues. Trimming took 6 bases from V and 7 from J; bases not matched to a gene: 7. Germline V gene lookup returns CDR1 LGHNT and CDR2 FRNRAP. CDR3 sequence: CASGFRGTGEKLFF. CDR3 bases: TGTGCTAGTGGCTTCCGGGGGACAGGTGAAAAACTGTTTTTT.

The chain carries TRBV5-1 and TRBJ2-7, with TRBD1 identical over 8 bases. The CDR3 loop spans 15 amino acids. V trimming: 4 bases; J trimming: 3 bases; junction bases outside the gene matches: 9. Germline V CDR1 and CDR2: SGHRS, YFSETQ. CDR3 in amino acids: CASSILPTGDYEQYF. Here the CDR3 DNA reads TGCGCCAGCAGCATCCTCCCGACAGGGGACTACGAGCAGTACTTC.

The chain has TRBV7-9 and TRBJ2-7; TRBD1 matches 7 bases. The CDR3 runs 15 residues. The germline CDR1 and CDR2 sequences are SEHNR and FQNEAQ (reference sequence). V gave up 1 base and J gave up 4 bases; unmatched junction bases: 7. CDR3 protein: CASSLDGTEKYEQYF. CDR3 nucleotide sequence: TGTGCCAGCAGCTTAGATGGGACAGAAAAATACGAGCAGTACTTC. Drawing the rest from reference TRBV7-9 and TRBJ2-7, the complete variable domain is DTGVSQNPRHKITKRGQNVTFRCDPISEHNRLYWYRQTLGQGPEFLTYFQNEAQLEKSRLLSDRFSAERPKGSFSTLEIQRTEQGDSAMYLCASSLDGTEKYEQYFGPGTRLTVT.

V and J are TRBV9 and TRBJ2-1, with D hard to call. Trimming pared 8 bases from V and 5 bases from J, leaving 8 bases between. Germline CDR1 reads SGDLS; CDR2 reads YYNGEE. This CDR3 contains 11 residues. The CDR3 coding sequence is TGTGCCAGTTCTAGAGACAATGAGCAGTTCTTC. Its protein product is CASSRDNEQFF.

The chain uses TRBV5-1 and TRBJ1-1, with D uncertain. The CDR3 runs to 15 residues. The germline CDR1 and CDR2 sequences are SGHRS and YFSETQ. V lost 4 bases and J 0 bases, leaving 13 bases between the germline ends. DNA of the CDR3: TGCGCCAGCAGCCGGGATGGGTCAATGAACACTGAAGCTTTCTTT. Translation gives CASSRDGSMNTEAFF.

V and J are TRBV18 and TRBJ1-1, with no clear D. The CDR3 spans 13 residues. Germline-derived CDR1 and CDR2 are KGHSH and LQKENI. With 2 bases removed from V and 5 bases from J, the gap between germline ends came to 9 bases. This chain's CDR3 is CASSPIAGTEAFF. The CDR3 DNA sequence: TGTGCCAGCTCACCAATAGCGGGGACTGAAGCTTTCTTT.

V is TRBV11-3 and J is TRBJ2-5, with 7 bases fitting TRBD2. CDR1 is SGHNT, CDR2 YENEEA, per germline. The CDR3 spans 14 residues. Unmatched junction bases numbered 7, after V lost 5 bases and J lost 4 bases. CDR3 loop: CASSPSRGVETQYF. The DNA of the CDR3 is TGTGCCAGCAGCCCGTCCCGGGGGGTAGAGACCCAGTACTTC.

J is TRBJ2-1 and V is TRBV3-1 (or the pseudogene TRBV3-2); 10 nucleotides align to TRBD1. The CDR3 is made up of 14 amino acids. The J segment lost 8 bases and the V segment lost 5 bases, leaving 6 bases of the junction unmatched. The V gene's germline CDR1 is LGHDT and CDR2 YNNKEL (reference sequence). The CDR3 DNA sequence: TGTGCCAGCAGCGACAGGGGGCATGGGGATGAGCAGTTCTTC. Amino acid sequence: CASSDRGHGDEQFF.

J is TRBJ2-5 and V is TRBV11-2; D is possibly TRBD2 (6 bases). V lost 5 bases and J 6 bases, leaving 25 bases between the germline ends. This CDR3 region has 17 residues. Germline CDR1 reads SGHAT; CDR2 reads FQNNGV. In nucleotides, the CDR3 is TGTGCCAGCAGCCTCGGGCCGGCGGGGCCCCCTAGGAAGACCCAGTACTTC. As protein: CASSLGPAGPPRKTQYF.

This chain uses TRBV5-1 with TRBJ2-3, with 7 nucleotides matching TRBD1. V dropped 0 bases and J dropped 3; count of bases not matched to a gene: 4. The CDR3 is made up of 15 amino acids. Per germline, CDR1 SGHRS and CDR2 YFSETQ. The CDR3 bases are TGCGCCAGCAGCTTGGCGACAGGGAATACAGATACGCAGTATTTT. It translates to CASSLATGNTDTQYF. Drawing the rest from reference TRBV5-1 and TRBJ2-3, the complete variable domain is KAGVTQTPRYLIKTRGQQVTLSCSPISGHRSVSWYQQTPGQGLQFLFEYFSETQRNKGNFPGRFSGRQFSNSRSEMNVSTLELGDSALYLCASSLATGNTDTQYFGPGTRLTVL.

V usage is TRBV9 and J usage is TRBJ2-2; TRBD2 agrees at 12 bases. CDR1 and CDR2 (germline): SGDLS, YYNGEE. Unmatched junction bases numbered 7, after V lost 4 bases and J lost 6 bases. The CDR3 covers 16 residues. The CDR3 here is CASSPDRLAGAGELFF. CDR3 bases: TGTGCCAGCAGCCCCGACCGACTAGCGGGGGCCGGGGAGCTGTTTTTT.

V gene TRBV5-1 combines with J gene TRBJ2-1, with TRBD2 matching over 9 bases. Germline V gene lookup returns CDR1 SGHRS and CDR2 YFSETQ. V was clipped by 0 bases and J by 10 bases; unmatched bases: 17. This CDR3 spans 18 amino acids. The CDR3 spells CASSLVGHGLAPLEEQFF. DNA of the CDR3: TGCGCCAGCAGCTTGGTGGGCCACGGACTAGCGCCCTTGGAGGAGCAGTTCTTC.

V is TRBV7-2 and J is TRBJ2-2; 8 bases line up with TRBD2. The J segment lost 5 bases and the V segment lost 2 bases, leaving 7 bases of the junction unmatched. Germline assignment: CDR1 SGHTA and CDR2 FQGNSA. The CDR3 sequence is 16 residues long. The CDR3 here is CASSLNPGGATGELFF. In DNA, the CDR3 is TGTGCCAGCAGCTTAAACCCCGGGGGGGCGACCGGGGAGCTGTTTTTT.

The chain combines TRBV6-5 with TRBJ1-1; possible D gene TRBD1, 6 bases. Trimming pared 2 bases from V and 8 bases from J, leaving 18 bases between. The CDR3 runs 15 residues. CDR1 and CDR2 from the germline V gene are MNHEY and SVGAGI. The CDR3 is CASSYGNAGATEAFF. CDR3 nucleotides: TGTGCCAGCAGTTACGGGAACGCAGGGGCCACGGAAGCTTTCTTT.

The gene calls are TRBV9 and TRBJ2-2; 12 nucleotides agree with TRBD2. Germline V lookup: CDR1 SGDLS, CDR2 YYNGEE. Germline trimming cut 3 bases from V and 1 base from J; bases unmatched to any gene: 7. CDR3 length: 18 residues. CDR3 nucleotides: TGTGCCAGCAGCGACGGACTAGCGGGGCGTATGAACACCGGGGAGCTGTTTTTT. As protein: CASSDGLAGRMNTGELFF.

This chain connects TRBV2 to TRBJ1-2; D might be TRBD1 (5 bases). The CDR3 runs to 15 residues. Germline CDR1 reads SNHLY; CDR2 reads FYNNEI. Trimming took 1 base from V and 5 from J, leaving 14 bases between them. CDR3 in amino acids: CASSEEGIVLYGYTF. CDR3 sequence (DNA): TGTGCCAGCAGTGAAGAGGGGATCGTTTTGTATGGCTACACCTTC.

This chain connects TRBV7-9 to TRBJ2-3, with D hard to call. The CDR3 length is 12 residues. Trimming left V 7 bases short and J 3 bases short, with 8 bases between. The germline V gene has CDR1 SEHNR and CDR2 FQNEAQ (reference sequence). CDR3 protein: CASTPETDTQYF. Written as DNA, the CDR3 is TGTGCCAGCACCCCAGAAACAGATACGCAGTATTTT.

CDR3 sequence reads: CASSPSGGPHEQYF. The CDR3 nucleotides read TGTGCCAGCAGCCCCTCAGGGGGCCCACACGAGCAGTACTTC. The chain is built from TRBV6-5 and TRBJ2-7, with 8 nucleotides matching TRBD1. Losses at the gene ends were 6 bases for V and 5 bases for J; bases not matched to a gene: 9. The CDR3 is 14 residues long. Per the germline V gene, CDR1 is MNHEY and CDR2 is SVGAGI.